The clone carrying this T cell receptor (beta chain) was observed many times. Its antigen remains unidentified. Germline CDR1 is KGHSH and CDR2 is LQKENI. Trimming removed 5 bases from V and 0 bases from J, with 4 bases in between. This CDR3 spans 13 amino acids. Time point given: newly diagnosed GD, antithyroid drugs for less than 3 months. Isolated PBMC RNA provided the starting material for the TCR library. Combining iRepertoire HTBI primers with Arm-PCR of CDR3 regions, the authors built TCR beta libraries. TCRdb recomputed calls from the multiplex PCR reads with MiXCR, one row per CDR3 protein. The sample includes 350,000 to 400,000 distinct CDR3 sequences, roughly 15% of them seen just once. The data were obtained in a study of regulatory T cells in long-lasting Graves disease. Study-wide points: Persistent Graves' disease cases displayed lower TCR diversity than newly diagnosed ones. Blood alone, not thyroid tissue, was studied. There was favoring of TRBV28, TRBJ1-2 and TRBJ2-5 in persistent disease.

The material was peripheral blood mononuclear cells (PBMCs), obtained at new diagnosis, from a patient treated with antithyroid drugs. This receptor was identified in a female donor with Graves disease. The chain combines TRBV18 with TRBJ1-4; D unresolved. The CDR3: CASSSATNEKLFF. CDR3 nucleotides: TGTGCCAGCTCATCGGCAACTAATGAAAAACTGTTTTTT.